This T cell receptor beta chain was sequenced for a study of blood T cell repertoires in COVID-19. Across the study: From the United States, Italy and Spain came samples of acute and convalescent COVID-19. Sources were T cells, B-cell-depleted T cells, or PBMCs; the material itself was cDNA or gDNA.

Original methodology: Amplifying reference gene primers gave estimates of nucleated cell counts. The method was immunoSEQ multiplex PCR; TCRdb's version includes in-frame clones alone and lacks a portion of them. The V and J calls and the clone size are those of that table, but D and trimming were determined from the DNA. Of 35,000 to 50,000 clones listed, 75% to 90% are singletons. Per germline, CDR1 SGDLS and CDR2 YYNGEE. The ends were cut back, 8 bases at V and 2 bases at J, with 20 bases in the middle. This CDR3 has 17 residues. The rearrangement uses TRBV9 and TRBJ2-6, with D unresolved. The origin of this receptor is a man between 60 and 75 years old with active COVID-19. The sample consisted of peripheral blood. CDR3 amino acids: CASPAVTLYPGANVLTF. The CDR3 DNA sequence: TGTGCCAGTCCCGCCGTGACATTATATCCTGGGGCCAACGTCCTGACTTTC.